Listed below are T cell receptor beta chains from one sample, sequenced in a study of blood T cell repertoires in COVID-19. This table comes from immunoSEQ multiplex PCR, and its TCRdb copy is limited to in-frame clones, with some not included. The table records around 210,000 clones, more than 80% of them present only once. The sequencing input was peripheral blood. All receptors derive from a woman over 75 with COVID-19, enrolled during active disease. Both conserved end residues are part of each CDR3. Fields, in order: CDR3 length, V gene, J gene, clone size, D gene, CDR3 protein, CDR3 DNA. A D gene is named only where the DNA matches it firmly. A row's size may be missing; if present it is once, few, many or a size class.

CDR3 length: 14; V gene: TRBV4-1; J gene: TRBJ1-2; clone size: .; D gene: .; CDR3 protein: CASSQEPTGLGYTF; CDR3 DNA: TGCGCCAGCAGCCAAGAGCCTACAGGGCTTGGCTACACCTTC
CDR3 length: 19; V gene: TRBV18; J gene: TRBJ2-2; clone size: .; D gene: TRBD1; CDR3 protein: CASSLGPGQGASNTGELFF; CDR3 DNA: TGTGCCAGCTCTCTCGGACCCGGACAGGGGGCGTCGAACACCGGGGAGCTGTTTTTT
CDR3 length: 12; V gene: TRBV2; J gene: TRBJ1-1; clone size: .; D gene: .; CDR3 protein: CASSAFRDWAFF; CDR3 DNA: TGTGCCAGCAGTGCGTTCAGGGACTGGGCTTTCTTT
CDR3 length: 16; V gene: TRBV5-1; J gene: TRBJ2-5; clone size: .; D gene: TRBD1; CDR3 protein: CASSQGDRVGEETQYF; CDR3 DNA: TGCGCCAGCAGCCAAGGGGACAGGGTGGGGGAAGAGACCCAGTACTTC
CDR3 length: 18; V gene: TRBV7-3; J gene: TRBJ2-6; clone size: once; D gene: .; CDR3 protein: CASSPRLAPSEGANVLTF; CDR3 DNA: TGTGCCAGCAGCCCTCGTCTGGCACCCAGCGAAGGGGCCAACGTCCTGACTTTC
CDR3 length: 15; V gene: TRBV5-4; J gene: TRBJ1-5; clone size: .; D gene: .; CDR3 protein: CASSATPARTQPQHF; CDR3 DNA: TGTGCCAGCAGCGCCACGCCCGCCAGAACTCAGCCCCAGCATTTT
CDR3 length: 14; V gene: TRBV6-1; J gene: TRBJ1-5; clone size: .; D gene: .; CDR3 protein: CASSEAWGDQPQHF; CDR3 DNA: TGTGCCAGCAGTGAAGCCTGGGGGGATCAGCCCCAGCATTTT
CDR3 length: 14; V gene: TRBV2; J gene: TRBJ1-5; clone size: few; D gene: TRBD1; CDR3 protein: CASNEGQNNQPQHF; CDR3 DNA: TGTGCCAGCAACGAGGGACAGAACAATCAGCCCCAGCATTTT
CDR3 length: 14; V gene: TRBV12-5; J gene: TRBJ2-7; clone size: .; D gene: TRBD1; CDR3 protein: CASGLGQGSHEQYF; CDR3 DNA: TGTGCTAGTGGTTTGGGACAGGGTTCACACGAGCAGTACTTC
CDR3 length: 13; V gene: TRBV3-1/TRBV3-2; J gene: TRBJ1-5; clone size: .; D gene: .; CDR3 protein: CASSQDRNQPQHF; CDR3 DNA: TGTGCCAGCAGCCAAGACAGAAATCAGCCCCAGCATTTT
CDR3 length: 12; V gene: TRBV6-5; J gene: TRBJ1-2; clone size: .; D gene: .; CDR3 protein: CASRPVSYGYTF; CDR3 DNA: TGTGCCAGCAGGCCGGTGTCCTATGGCTACACCTTC
CDR3 length: 16; V gene: TRBV7-3; J gene: TRBJ2-3; clone size: .; D gene: TRBD2; CDR3 protein: CASSATGGGPRSVQYF; CDR3 DNA: TGTGCCAGCAGCGCCACCGGGGGGGGACCACGCTCTGTGCAGTATTTT
CDR3 length: 13; V gene: TRBV20-1; J gene: TRBJ1-2; clone size: .; D gene: .; CDR3 protein: CSASPVANYGYTF; CDR3 DNA: TGCAGTGCTAGTCCAGTCGCTAACTATGGCTACACCTTC
CDR3 length: 14; V gene: TRBV5-1; J gene: TRBJ2-7; clone size: .; D gene: TRBD1; CDR3 protein: CASSLRDRYYEQYF; CDR3 DNA: TGCGCCAGCAGCTTACGGGACAGGTACTACGAGCAGTACTTC
CDR3 length: 16; V gene: TRBV9; J gene: TRBJ1-5; clone size: .; D gene: .; CDR3 protein: CASSDSVGEGNQPQHF; CDR3 DNA: TGTGCCAGCAGTGATAGTGTCGGGGAGGGCAATCAGCCCCAGCATTTT
CDR3 length: 15; V gene: TRBV5-1; J gene: TRBJ1-6; clone size: .; D gene: .; CDR3 protein: CASSLRSGLQDSLHF; CDR3 DNA: TGCGCCAGCAGCTTGCGTTCAGGGCTCCAGGATTCCCTCCACTTT
CDR3 length: 15; V gene: TRBV6-5; J gene: TRBJ2-3; clone size: .; D gene: TRBD1; CDR3 protein: CASAPRDRGTDTQYF; CDR3 DNA: TGTGCCAGCGCCCCCCGTGACAGGGGGACAGATACGCAGTATTTT
CDR3 length: 16; V gene: TRBV18; J gene: TRBJ1-5; clone size: few; D gene: .; CDR3 protein: CASSPIGASGGQPQHF; CDR3 DNA: TGTGCCAGCTCACCCATTGGGGCCTCGGGGGGCCAGCCCCAGCATTTT
CDR3 length: 15; V gene: TRBV7-9; J gene: TRBJ2-1; clone size: .; D gene: TRBD1; CDR3 protein: CASSFFDRGGGEQFF; CDR3 DNA: TGTGCCAGCAGCTTTTTCGACAGGGGCGGAGGCGAGCAGTTCTTC
CDR3 length: 17; V gene: TRBV5-1; J gene: TRBJ2-1; clone size: .; D gene: TRBD2; CDR3 protein: CASSAGLAGIPYNEQFF; CDR3 DNA: TGCGCCAGCAGCGCCGGACTAGCGGGAATCCCCTACAATGAGCAGTTCTTC
CDR3 length: 13; V gene: TRBV5-4; J gene: TRBJ1-2; clone size: .; D gene: .; CDR3 protein: CASSGGVHYGYTF; CDR3 DNA: TGTGCCAGCAGCGGAGGAGTACACTATGGCTACACCTTC
CDR3 length: 17; V gene: TRBV7-7; J gene: TRBJ1-4; clone size: .; D gene: TRBD1; CDR3 protein: CASSLLHAGQGTGWLFF; CDR3 DNA: TGTGCTAGCAGCTTACTGCATGCGGGACAGGGGACGGGATGGCTGTTTTTT
CDR3 length: 17; V gene: TRBV21-1; J gene: TRBJ2-2; clone size: .; D gene: .; CDR3 protein: CASSARSGTARTGELFF; CDR3 DNA: TGTGCCAGCAGCGCGCGCTCCGGGACAGCCCGCACCGGGGAGCTGTTTTTT
CDR3 length: 14; V gene: TRBV6-6; J gene: TRBJ1-2; clone size: .; D gene: .; CDR3 protein: CASSYIGRMDGYTF; CDR3 DNA: TGTGCCAGCAGTTATATAGGGAGGATGGATGGCTACACCTTC
CDR3 length: 13; V gene: TRBV6-5; J gene: TRBJ2-2; clone size: few; D gene: .; CDR3 protein: CASGKGDTGELFF; CDR3 DNA: TGTGCCAGCGGCAAAGGGGACACCGGGGAGCTGTTTTTT
CDR3 length: 13; V gene: TRBV5-1; J gene: TRBJ2-5; clone size: .; D gene: TRBD1; CDR3 protein: CASSKGQGETQYF; CDR3 DNA: TGCGCCAGCAGCAAGGGACAGGGGGAGACCCAGTACTTC
CDR3 length: 13; V gene: TRBV28; J gene: TRBJ1-2; clone size: few; D gene: .; CDR3 protein: CASSYGQGYGYTF; CDR3 DNA: TGTGCCAGCAGTTACGGGCAGGGGTATGGCTACACCTTC
CDR3 length: 14; V gene: TRBV19; J gene: TRBJ2-5; clone size: .; D gene: TRBD1; CDR3 protein: CASSHPGTGRTQYF; CDR3 DNA: TGTGCCAGTAGTCACCCCGGGACAGGGAGAACCCAGTACTTC
CDR3 length: 12; V gene: TRBV12-3/TRBV12-4; J gene: TRBJ1-2; clone size: .; D gene: .; CDR3 protein: CASSSSNYGYTF; CDR3 DNA: TGTGCCAGCAGTTCCTCTAACTATGGCTACACCTTC
CDR3 length: 13; V gene: TRBV19; J gene: TRBJ2-1; clone size: .; D gene: TRBD2; CDR3 protein: CASSILGLAKQFF; CDR3 DNA: TGTGCCAGTAGTATCCTGGGACTAGCGAAGCAGTTCTTC
CDR3 length: 16; V gene: TRBV9; J gene: TRBJ2-2; clone size: .; D gene: .; CDR3 protein: CASTLGRTPGVGELFF; CDR3 DNA: TGTGCCAGCACCCTCGGTAGGACCCCAGGGGTCGGGGAGCTGTTTTTT
CDR3 length: 16; V gene: TRBV19; J gene: TRBJ2-4; clone size: .; D gene: TRBD1; CDR3 protein: CASSIGTGGSKNIQYF; CDR3 DNA: TGTGCCAGTAGTATCGGGACAGGGGGATCCAAAAACATTCAGTACTTC
CDR3 length: 16; V gene: TRBV4-1; J gene: TRBJ1-6; clone size: .; D gene: .; CDR3 protein: CASSQGEVRGGTPLHF; CDR3 DNA: TGCGCCAGCAGCCAAGGCGAGGTTCGGGGGGGGACGCCCCTCCACTTT
CDR3 length: 13; V gene: TRBV6-6; J gene: TRBJ1-1; clone size: .; D gene: TRBD1; CDR3 protein: CASSSGTDTEAFF; CDR3 DNA: TGTGCCAGCAGTTCCGGGACAGACACTGAAGCTTTCTTT
CDR3 length: 14; V gene: TRBV2; J gene: TRBJ2-5; clone size: .; D gene: .; CDR3 protein: CASSALELRGTQYF; CDR3 DNA: TGTGCCAGCAGCGCCCTGGAGCTCCGGGGGACCCAGTACTTC
CDR3 length: 14; V gene: TRBV4-2; J gene: TRBJ1-2; clone size: .; D gene: TRBD1; CDR3 protein: CASSRTGGYYGYTF; CDR3 DNA: TGTGCCAGCAGCCGAACAGGGGGTTACTATGGCTACACCTTC
CDR3 length: 15; V gene: TRBV9; J gene: TRBJ2-1; clone size: .; D gene: TRBD2; CDR3 protein: CASSVEAGTYNEQFF; CDR3 DNA: TGTGCCAGCAGCGTAGAAGCGGGGACGTACAATGAGCAGTTCTTC
CDR3 length: 13; V gene: TRBV6-6; J gene: TRBJ1-2; clone size: .; D gene: TRBD1; CDR3 protein: CASNYDRAKGYTF; CDR3 DNA: TGTGCCAGCAATTACGACAGGGCTAAAGGCTACACCTTC
CDR3 length: 13; V gene: TRBV5-1; J gene: TRBJ2-5; clone size: .; D gene: TRBD1; CDR3 protein: CASSGQGQETQYF; CDR3 DNA: TGCGCCAGCAGTGGACAGGGGCAAGAGACCCAGTACTTC
CDR3 length: 16; V gene: TRBV15; J gene: TRBJ2-4; clone size: .; D gene: .; CDR3 protein: CATSRDLGLAKNIQYF; CDR3 DNA: TGTGCCACCAGCAGAGATTTAGGACTAGCCAAAAACATTCAGTACTTC
CDR3 length: 14; V gene: TRBV28; J gene: TRBJ1-1; clone size: .; D gene: TRBD1; CDR3 protein: CASSRQGRGTEAFF; CDR3 DNA: TGTGCCAGCAGCCGACAGGGTAGGGGCACTGAAGCTTTCTTT
CDR3 length: 14; V gene: TRBV7-9; J gene: TRBJ1-5; clone size: .; D gene: .; CDR3 protein: CASSAQGSNQPQHF; CDR3 DNA: TGTGCCAGCAGCGCTCAGGGTAGCAATCAGCCCCAGCATTTT
CDR3 length: 14; V gene: TRBV2; J gene: TRBJ1-4; clone size: .; D gene: .; CDR3 protein: CASGEQGPGSKLFF; CDR3 DNA: TGTGCCAGCGGCGAACAGGGTCCTGGGTCAAAACTGTTTTTT
CDR3 length: 13; V gene: TRBV6-1; J gene: TRBJ1-1; clone size: .; D gene: .; CDR3 protein: CASSDMTDTEAFF; CDR3 DNA: TGTGCCAGCAGTGATATGACAGACACTGAAGCTTTCTTT
CDR3 length: 17; V gene: TRBV28; J gene: TRBJ2-7; clone size: .; D gene: .; CDR3 protein: CASSLFWGGANSYEQYF; CDR3 DNA: TGTGCCAGCAGTTTATTTTGGGGGGGGGCGAACTCCTACGAGCAGTACTTC
CDR3 length: 16; V gene: TRBV5-5; J gene: TRBJ2-1; clone size: .; D gene: .; CDR3 protein: CASSLRTGSSYNEQFF; CDR3 DNA: TGTGCCAGCAGCTTGAGGACGGGGAGCTCCTACAATGAGCAGTTCTTC
CDR3 length: 14; V gene: TRBV6-5; J gene: TRBJ2-7; clone size: few; D gene: TRBD1; CDR3 protein: CASSYLGQGYEQYF; CDR3 DNA: TGTGCCAGCAGTTATTTGGGACAGGGCTACGAGCAGTACTTC
CDR3 length: 14; V gene: TRBV7-8; J gene: TRBJ2-7; clone size: .; D gene: .; CDR3 protein: CASSRRQSSYEQYF; CDR3 DNA: TGTGCCAGCAGTCGCAGACAGAGCTCCTACGAGCAGTACTTC
CDR3 length: 12; V gene: TRBV6-6; J gene: TRBJ1-3; clone size: .; D gene: .; CDR3 protein: CASSYSGGTIYF; CDR3 DNA: TGTGCCAGCAGTTACTCAGGAGGCACCATATATTTT
CDR3 length: 16; V gene: TRBV7-2; J gene: TRBJ1-2; clone size: .; D gene: TRBD1; CDR3 protein: CASSLAPDRSYYGYTF; CDR3 DNA: TGTGCCAGCAGCTTAGCTCCGGACAGGTCCTACTATGGCTACACCTTC
CDR3 length: 15; V gene: TRBV5-1; J gene: TRBJ2-1; clone size: .; D gene: .; CDR3 protein: CASSTRAYRSNEQFF; CDR3 DNA: TGCGCCAGCAGCACCCGGGCTTACAGGTCGAATGAGCAGTTCTTC
CDR3 length: 14; V gene: TRBV5-1; J gene: TRBJ1-1; clone size: .; D gene: TRBD1; CDR3 protein: CASSSRTGGTEAFF; CDR3 DNA: TGCGCCAGCAGCTCGAGGACAGGGGGTACTGAAGCTTTCTTT
CDR3 length: 13; V gene: TRBV6-6; J gene: TRBJ1-2; clone size: .; D gene: .; CDR3 protein: CASSHTRGDGYTF; CDR3 DNA: TGTGCCAGCAGTCATACCAGGGGAGATGGCTACACCTTC
CDR3 length: 15; V gene: TRBV2; J gene: TRBJ2-5; clone size: .; D gene: TRBD2; CDR3 protein: CASSEGGTSKETQYF; CDR3 DNA: TGTGCCAGCAGTGAAGGGGGGACTAGTAAAGAGACCCAGTACTTC
CDR3 length: 14; V gene: TRBV7-9; J gene: TRBJ1-2; clone size: .; D gene: .; CDR3 protein: CASSPSVGGDGYTF; CDR3 DNA: TGTGCCAGCAGCCCCTCAGTGGGGGGGGATGGCTACACCTTC
CDR3 length: 18; V gene: TRBV15; J gene: TRBJ2-1; clone size: few; D gene: TRBD2; CDR3 protein: CATSRDWELAGLHNEQFF; CDR3 DNA: TGTGCCACCAGCAGAGATTGGGAACTAGCGGGACTCCACAATGAGCAGTTCTTC
CDR3 length: 12; V gene: TRBV12-3/TRBV12-4; J gene: TRBJ1-2; clone size: .; D gene: .; CDR3 protein: CASSRAGYGYTF; CDR3 DNA: TGTGCCAGCAGCCGAGCGGGCTATGGCTACACCTTC
CDR3 length: 13; V gene: TRBV6-6; J gene: TRBJ2-5; clone size: .; D gene: .; CDR3 protein: CASTNSGEETQYF; CDR3 DNA: TGTGCCAGCACCAATTCGGGGGAGGAGACCCAGTACTTC
CDR3 length: 14; V gene: TRBV2; J gene: TRBJ2-1; clone size: .; D gene: .; CDR3 protein: CASSERGISNEQFF; CDR3 DNA: TGTGCCAGCAGTGAACGGGGAATCTCCAATGAGCAGTTCTTC